A selection of T cell receptor beta chains follows, all from one sample in a study of T cells after posttransplantation cyclophosphamide. Sequencing was performed with immunoSEQ multiplex PCR; in TCRdb, only in-frame clones are kept and a portion is missing. Altogether around 25,000 clones were found in the sample, and no singletons occur. The material sequenced was PBMCs. All receptors come from a woman aged 55-75 years in good health, CMV-negative, and a related stem cell transplant donor. The CDR3 runs from the conserved cysteine through the conserved F or W.

>TRBV5-1|TRBJ2-1
CASSLGESPYNEQFF
>TRBV6-5|TRBJ2-5
CASRNSGGSQETQYF
>TRBV15|TRBJ2-1
CATSRDPQLASPYNEQFF
>TRBV19|TRBJ2-7
CASSNTLAGLYEQYF
>TRBV19|TRBJ1-3
CASSLEGISGNTIYF
>TRBV28|TRBJ1-1
CASSLTGANTEAFF
>TRBV29-1|TRBJ2-7
CSVEGQGGSYEQYF
>TRBV7-6|TRBJ2-5
CAINRGSQETQYF
>TRBV29-1|TRBJ2-1
CSVDSGQGASNEQFF
>TRBV9|TRBJ2-7
CASSVRTGAEEQYF
>TRBV7-2|TRBJ1-2
CASSLYFGQPRDETF
>TRBV2|TRBJ1-1
CARTPTGWGTEVFF
>TRBV7-2|TRBJ2-7
CASSLGGTSGYEQYF
>TRBV5-1|TRBJ2-2
CASDKEGGSPMGGELFF
>TRBV4-2|TRBJ2-7
CASSQAASGSWYEQYF
>TRBV5-1|TRBJ1-3
CASSPSGTGGRNTIYF
>TRBV21-1|TRBJ2-5
CASSKEATGLRQETQYF
>TRBV2|TRBJ2-2
CASKPAGELFF